The rows below give T cell receptor beta chains drawn from one sample of a study of OX40 agonist ivuxolimab in advanced cancers. Some clones are missing from TCRdb's copy, which holds only in-frame ones; the method was immunoSEQ multiplex PCR. The data show approximately 31,000 clones, 70% to 90% seen once. Specimen: CD4+ or CD8+ T cells sorted from blood, collected in a trial of the OX40 agonist ivuxolimab. The receptors were gathered from an adult with an advanced solid tumor such as melanoma, head and neck, liver or kidney cancer. Each CDR3 is given without its conserved first and last residue.

j_call: TRBJ2-7; v_call: TRBV4-3; cdr3_aa: ASSQEPGLSYEQY
j_call: TRBJ1-1; v_call: TRBV7-9; cdr3_aa: ASSPLRDSTIDTEAF
j_call: TRBJ1-5; v_call: TRBV6-4; cdr3_aa: ASSEDNSNQPQH
j_call: TRBJ1-1; v_call: TRBV4-1; cdr3_aa: ASSGLNTEAF
j_call: TRBJ2-7; v_call: TRBV7-9; cdr3_aa: ASGSGPYEQY
j_call: TRBJ1-4; v_call: TRBV7-9; cdr3_aa: ASSLDEEKLF
j_call: TRBJ2-4; v_call: TRBV13; cdr3_aa: ASSLGGGLAKNIQY
j_call: TRBJ2-3; v_call: TRBV18; cdr3_aa: ASSPSGQGADTQY
j_call: TRBJ2-5; v_call: TRBV28; cdr3_aa: ASTSKEYQETQY
j_call: TRBJ2-7; v_call: TRBV27; cdr3_aa: ASSGGGGSEQY
j_call: TRBJ2-7; v_call: TRBV11-3; cdr3_aa: ASSLEGGEGGGEQY
j_call: TRBJ2-3; v_call: TRBV7-3; cdr3_aa: ASSSVGGGDTQY
j_call: TRBJ2-7; v_call: TRBV11-2; cdr3_aa: ASSSPGTAYEQY
j_call: TRBJ2-7; v_call: TRBV7-9; cdr3_aa: ASSLEEIEGEQY
j_call: TRBJ2-1; v_call: TRBV5-4; cdr3_aa: ASSWQGASDEQF
j_call: TRBJ2-1; v_call: TRBV21-1; cdr3_aa: ATKGPWDKNYNEQF
j_call: TRBJ2-7; v_call: TRBV27; cdr3_aa: ASSPISSGGYSYEQY
j_call: TRBJ1-5; v_call: TRBV6-5; cdr3_aa: ASSWTGDSNQPQH
j_call: TRBJ2-1; v_call: TRBV4-1; cdr3_aa: ASSSNSGTGAYNEQF
j_call: TRBJ2-7; v_call: TRBV5-1; cdr3_aa: ASSWGQGPYEQY
j_call: TRBJ2-7; v_call: TRBV29-1; cdr3_aa: SVRTTATYEQY
j_call: TRBJ2-7; v_call: TRBV4-3; cdr3_aa: ASSQDGQGEQY
j_call: TRBJ1-2; v_call: TRBV9; cdr3_aa: ASSATGSYGYT
j_call: TRBJ2-1; v_call: TRBV5-4; cdr3_aa: ASSVAGGQEEQF
j_call: TRBJ1-2; v_call: TRBV27; cdr3_aa: ASSPGNYGYT
j_call: TRBJ1-1; v_call: TRBV25-1; cdr3_aa: ASSEQPNTEAF
j_call: TRBJ2-5; v_call: TRBV7-6; cdr3_aa: ASSLEHGTPY
j_call: TRBJ2-7; v_call: TRBV7-6; cdr3_aa: ASSLRGWVEQY
j_call: TRBJ1-2; v_call: TRBV9; cdr3_aa: ASSGRNRAIDGYT
j_call: TRBJ1-4; v_call: TRBV6-6; cdr3_aa: ASRSNEGLF
j_call: TRBJ1-4; v_call: TRBV28; cdr3_aa: ASSPGPGLATNEKLF
j_call: TRBJ2-7; v_call: TRBV19; cdr3_aa: ASSAGQPYEQY
j_call: TRBJ2-1; v_call: TRBV27; cdr3_aa: ASSLGQPWDNEQF
j_call: TRBJ2-7; v_call: TRBV4-3; cdr3_aa: ASSQGVGGGDYYEQY
j_call: TRBJ1-4; v_call: TRBV28; cdr3_aa: ASSFRETNEKLF
j_call: TRBJ2-7; v_call: TRBV5-5; cdr3_aa: ASSLSQSSYEQY
j_call: TRBJ1-4; v_call: TRBV7-9; cdr3_aa: ASTSEGFNEKLF